This T cell receptor (beta chain) was captured by sequencing in a study of T cell responses to AZD1222 COVID-19 vaccine. Study results and caveats: The repertoires were collected only after the peak T cell response. Mostly white British, mostly female donors; authors suggested clonal diversity may be underestimated. Spike-specific TCR repertoires showed rising breadth and depth after two AZD1222 doses.

Libraries were prepared by immunoSEQ multiplex PCR; TCRdb keeps only in-frame clonotypes and omits some of them. Of 120,000 or so clones listed, around 87% are singletons. This clone occurred once. The antigen remains unidentified. CDR1 and CDR2 (germline): KGHSH, LQKENI. Trimming removed 0 bases at V and 0 bases at J, with 21 bases between. This CDR3 region has 19 residues. The specimen comprised peripheral blood, sampled on day 0 of AZD1222 vaccination. The chain joins TRBV18 to TRBJ2-7; the D call may be TRBD1 or TRBD2 (7 bases each). This clonotype originated in an adult in good health. For the CDR3, the DNA is TGTGCCAGCTCACCACCGGTCGCCAGGGGGGGACTTAGCTCCTACGAGCAGTACTTC. Amino acids: CASSPPVARGGLSSYEQYF.